The 27 T cell receptor beta chains below were found in one sample sequenced in a study of blood T cell repertoires in COVID-19. TCRdb's table, derived via immunoSEQ multiplex PCR, lists solely in-frame clones and lacks some. Here the sample spans roughly 220,000 clones, roughly 81% being singletons. Sequencing input: peripheral blood. Receptors were obtained from a man aged 50 to 59 who had recovered from COVID-19.

The gene calls are TRBV20-1 and TRBJ1-5; 8 bases are shared with TRBD1. The CDR3 sequence is 15 residues long. V was clipped by 4 bases and J by 2 bases; unmatched bases: 7. The germline gives CDR1 DFQATT, CDR2 SNEGSKA (reference sequence). The CDR3 coding sequence is TGCAGTGCTACTGACAGGGGACGGGGCAATCAGCCCCAGCATTTT. Translated, it gives CSATDRGRGNQPQHF.

The table lists this clone with a count of one. The rearrangement joins TRBV6-5 to TRBJ2-5; no clear D. The V and J ends lost 2 bases and 0 bases respectively, with 10 bases between them. This CDR3 spans 15 amino acids. Germline-derived CDR1 and CDR2 are MNHEY and SVGAGI. The CDR3 loop is CASSYARDNQETQYF. Here the CDR3 DNA reads TGTGCCAGCAGTTACGCAAGAGACAACCAAGAGACCCAGTACTTC.

With regard to this clone: Compared with germline, one end of the junction differs, possibly owing to a read error. The chain links TRBV5-1 to TRBJ2-7, with 7 nucleotides matching TRBD2. CDR1 is SGHRS, CDR2 YFSETQ, per germline. CDR3 length: 15 residues. Here the CDR3 DNA reads TGCGCCCGCAGCCCTGGGGGGGTAGGGGCGGGCGAGCAGTACTTC. Its protein product is CARSPGGVGAGEQYF.

The chain links TRBV2 to TRBJ2-7; perhaps TRBD1 as D (5 bases). The CDR3 extends over 14 amino acids. Germline V gene sequence: CDR1 SNHLY, CDR2 FYNNEI. With 4 bases removed from V and 3 bases from J, the gap between germline ends came to 13 bases. In DNA, the CDR3 is TGTGCCAGCAGTGGGGGCAGCTTCCTCTACGAGCAGTACTTC. Protein product: CASSGGSFLYEQYF.

This chain joins TRBV5-1 and TRBJ1-4, with 9 bases identical to TRBD1. The CDR3 runs to 16 residues. Germline trimming cut 1 base from V and 2 bases from J; bases unmatched to any gene: 3. Germline V lookup: CDR1 SGHRS, CDR2 YFSETQ. For the CDR3, the DNA is TGCGCCAGCAGCTTGACAGGGGGCGTGACTAATGAAAAACTGTTTTTT. Translated: CASSLTGGVTNEKLFF.

The genes are TRBV7-2 and TRBJ2-1; TRBD2 agrees at 9 bases. V shed 5 bases, J shed 0 bases, and the junction held 5 bases outside the gene matches. From germline, CDR1 is SGHTA and CDR2 FQGNSA. The CDR3 loop spans 16 amino acids. CDR3 DNA: TGTGCCAGCAGCCGGAAAGCGGGAGGCTCCTACAATGAGCAGTTCTTC. The encoded protein is CASSRKAGGSYNEQFF.

The chain has TRBV28 and TRBJ2-7; weak D call: TRBD1 (5 bases). The ends were cut back, 3 bases at V and 0 bases at J, with 9 bases in the middle. Germline loops: CDR1 MDHEN, CDR2 SYDVKM. The CDR3 has 14 residues. The DNA of the CDR3 is TGTGCCAGCAGTTTTCAGGGCCGCTCCTACGAGCAGTACTTC. Protein: CASSFQGRSYEQYF.

CDR3 bases: TGTGCCAGCACCAAAGGTCTAGCGGGATACGATGCTGATACGCAGTATTTT. It specifies CASTKGLAGYDADTQYF. The chain has TRBV28 and TRBJ2-3; 9 bases match TRBD2. V trimming: 7 bases; J trimming: 6 bases; junction bases outside the gene matches: 17. This CDR3 comprises 17 residues. CDR1 and CDR2 from the germline V gene are MDHEN and SYDVKM.

This clone has only one observation. The rearrangement joins TRBV5-1 to TRBJ2-2; tentative D call: TRBD2 (6 bases). The length of the CDR3 is 14 residues. Germline CDR1 reads SGHRS; CDR2 reads YFSETQ. V shed 7 bases and J shed 0 bases, with 10 bases lying between them. The CDR3 DNA follows: TGCGCCAGCCGGGGGACTGCGAACACCGGGGAGCTGTTTTTT. Its translation: CASRGTANTGELFF.

This chain joins TRBV11-2 and TRBJ2-1, with 8 bases aligning to TRBD1. The germline CDR1 and CDR2 sequences are SGHAT and FQNNGV. The V and J ends lost 5 bases and 3 bases, in that order; junction bases with no gene match: 9. CDR3 size: 16 residues. As DNA, the CDR3 is TGTGCCAGCAGCCGTTCTCGGGACAGGAGCTACAATGAGCAGTTCTTC. As protein: CASSRSRDRSYNEQFF.

The chain uses TRBV19 and TRBJ2-7; 8 bases are a match to TRBD2. Germline V CDR1 and CDR2: LNHDA, SQIVND (reference sequence). CDR3 length equals 13 residues. With 5 bases clipped from V and 6 bases from J, the junction kept 6 bases outside the gene matches. This CDR3 is CASSRREVGEQYF. The CDR3 nucleotides are TGTGCCAGTAGTCGGCGGGAGGTTGGCGAGCAGTACTTC. The full variable domain, rest sourced from reference TRBV19 and TRBJ2-7, is DGGITQSPKYLFRKEGQNVTLSCEQNLNHDAMYWYRQDPGQGLRLIYYSQIVNDFQKGDIAEGYSVSREKKESFPLTVTSAQKNPTAFYLCASSRREVGEQYFGPGTRLTVT.

The rearrangement links TRBV24-1 to TRBJ2-1; 7 bases are a match to TRBD1. The CDR3 is 16 residues long. Germline V gene lookup returns CDR1 KGHDR and CDR2 SFDVKD. V trimming: 3 bases; J trimming: 0 bases; junction bases outside the gene matches: 4. The CDR3, as DNA: TGTGCCACCAGTGATATTACAGGGGCCTCCTACAATGAGCAGTTCTTC. Translated: CATSDITGASYNEQFF.

V gene TRBV20-1 combines with J gene TRBJ2-1, with 8 positions matching TRBD2. The germline gives CDR1 DFQATT, CDR2 SNEGSKA (reference sequence). The CDR3 sequence is 11 residues long. The V and J ends lost 4 bases and 8 bases, in that order; junction bases with no gene match: 1. The DNA of the CDR3 is TGCAGTGCTATGACTAGCGATGAGCAGTTCTTC. As protein: CSAMTSDEQFF.

J is TRBJ2-5 and V is TRBV18; 7 bases match TRBD2. The germline V gene encodes CDR1 KGHSH and CDR2 LQKENI. The V and J ends lost 2 bases and 1 base, in that order; junction bases with no gene match: 16. The CDR3 spans 19 residues. Written as DNA, the CDR3 is TGTGCCAGCTCACCAATTGCGGGAGTGGCCTTTAATCTCCAAGAGACCCAGTACTTC. Protein sequence: CASSPIAGVAFNLQETQYF.

This clone appeared once. The rearrangement uses TRBV27 and TRBJ1-5, with D possibly TRBD1 on 5 matching bases. From germline, CDR1 is MNHEY and CDR2 SMNVEV (reference sequence). Trimming cost V 6 bases and J 0 bases, with 15 bases left between them. The CDR3 is 16 amino acids. CDR3 nucleotides: TGTGCCAGCAGCCCAGCGGGGCAGTATAGCAATCAGCCCCAGCATTTT. It encodes CASSPAGQYSNQPQHF.

The V and J genes are TRBV7-9 and TRBJ2-7; 11 positions agree with TRBD1. Trimming at V came to 3 bases and at J to 6 bases, leaving 10 bases not matched to a gene. Germline V CDR1 and CDR2: SEHNR, FQNEAQ (reference sequence). This CDR3 spans 16 amino acids. DNA of the CDR3: TGTGCCAGCAGCTTGGGACACTGGACAGGGGGCATCGAGCAGTACTTC. Translated, it gives CASSLGHWTGGIEQYF.

The CDR3 sequence: CASRQGGDYGYTF. The DNA for the CDR3 is TGTGCCAGCAGGCAAGGGGGGGACTATGGCTACACCTTC. This chain joins TRBV7-8 and TRBJ1-2; TRBD1 might be the D (6 bases). The CDR3 runs to 13 residues. Deletions cut 6 bases from V and 3 bases from J, with 11 bases between. CDR1 and CDR2 from the germline V gene are SGHVS and FQNEAQ.

The chain recombines TRBV7-2 with TRBJ2-1, with D perhaps matching TRBD2 (5 bases). CDR3 length: 15 amino acids. The germline gives CDR1 SGHTA, CDR2 FQGNSA. V lost 5 bases and J 2 bases, leaving 13 bases between the germline ends. CDR3 loop: CASSTETNPYNEQFF. The DNA of the CDR3 is TGTGCCAGCAGCACAGAGACTAACCCCTACAATGAGCAGTTCTTC.

This clone has a single count. Here the CDR3 reads CASSLGGQRANYGYTF. The CDR3 nucleotides are TGTGCCAGCAGCTTAGGCGGACAGCGAGCTAACTATGGCTACACCTTC. The chain joins TRBV7-2 to TRBJ1-2, with D perhaps matching TRBD1 (6 bases). Per germline, CDR1 SGHTA and CDR2 FQGNSA. The CDR3 is 16 residues long. V dropped 1 base and J dropped 0 bases, with 12 bases sitting between them.

This chain connects TRBV27 to TRBJ2-3, with D possibly TRBD1 on 6 matching bases. Germline lookup yields CDR1 MNHEY and CDR2 SMNVEV (reference sequence). V lost 5 bases and J 5 bases, leaving 17 bases between the germline ends. CDR3 size: 15 residues. CDR3 protein: CASSRNRDDGDTQYF. The CDR3 DNA follows: TGTGCCAGCAGTCGTAACAGGGACGATGGAGATACGCAGTATTTT.

The V and J genes are TRBV3-1 (or the pseudogene TRBV3-2) and TRBJ1-6; TRBD1 agrees at 10 bases. CDR1 is LGHDT and CDR2 is YNNKEL in the germline V gene (reference sequence). This CDR3 has 15 residues. V was pared by 3 bases and J by 10 bases, with 6 bases of the junction left unmatched. The CDR3: CASSQGQGTHSPLHF. CDR3 coding DNA: TGTGCCAGCAGCCAGGGACAGGGGACACACTCACCCCTCCACTTT.

The rearrangement uses TRBV7-9 and TRBJ1-2, with 8 nucleotides matching TRBD1. Germline-derived CDR1 and CDR2 are SEHNR and FQNEAQ (reference sequence). The CDR3 extends over 13 amino acids. Trimming took 2 bases from V and 8 from J; bases not matched to a gene: 4. CDR3 region: CASSLQGARGYTF. CDR3 sequence (DNA): TGTGCCAGCAGCTTACAGGGGGCGCGGGGCTACACCTTC.

The rearrangement joins TRBV25-1 to TRBJ2-7; D may be TRBD2 (5 bases). The length of the CDR3 is 15 residues. Germline CDR1 reads MGHDK; CDR2 reads SYGVNS. V dropped 1 base and J dropped 6 bases, with 16 bases sitting between them. The CDR3 nucleotides are TGTGCCAGCAGTGAATTCAGTAAGGGAGTCCGCGAGCAGTACTTC. The encoded protein is CASSEFSKGVREQYF.

V and J are TRBV9 and TRBJ2-1; 15 nucleotides agree with TRBD2. The CDR3 spans 17 residues. V gave up 4 bases and J gave up 7 bases; unmatched junction bases: 9. CDR1 and CDR2 from the germline V gene are SGDLS and YYNGEE. The CDR3: CASSPPGLAGGPNEQFF. CDR3 in DNA: TGTGCCAGCAGCCCCCCCGGACTAGCGGGAGGGCCAAATGAGCAGTTCTTC.

The V call is TRBV30, the J call TRBJ2-3; TRBD1 matches at 7 bases. The V gene's germline CDR1 is GTSNPN and CDR2 SVGIG (reference sequence). The V gene end was trimmed by 7 bases and the J gene end by 2 bases; junction bases not matched to a gene: 6. This CDR3 has 13 amino acids. CDR3 nucleotide sequence: TGTGCCTTGAACAGGGGAATCACAGATACGCAGTATTTT. It is translated as CALNRGITDTQYF.

V and J are TRBV5-8 and TRBJ2-7; 7 bases agree with TRBD1. The CDR3 has 14 amino acids. V shed 0 bases, J shed 3 bases, and the junction held 3 bases outside the gene matches. CDR1 and CDR2 from the germline V gene are SGHTS and YDEGEE. The CDR3, as DNA: TGTGCCAGCAGCTTGGGTCAGGGGGACTACGAGCAGTACTTC. Its translation: CASSLGQGDYEQYF. The variable domain in full, completed from reference TRBV5-8 and TRBJ2-7, reads EAGVTQSPTHLIKTRGQQATLRCSPISGHTSVYWYQQALGLGLQFLLWYDEGEERNRGNFPPRFSGRQFPNYSSELNVNALELEDSALYLCASSLGQGDYEQYFGPGTRLTVT.

This clone was counted once. The chain joins TRBV7-9 to TRBJ2-1; 9 nucleotides align to TRBD2. The V gene end was trimmed by 5 bases and the J gene end by 4 bases; junction bases not matched to a gene: 6. The CDR3 length is 15 residues. Germline CDR1 and CDR2: SEHNR and FQNEAQ (reference sequence). The CDR3 protein is CASSHTSGWYNEQFF. In DNA, the CDR3 is TGTGCCAGCAGCCACACTAGCGGGTGGTACAATGAGCAGTTCTTC.